These 22 T cell receptor beta chains came from one sample sequenced in a study of T cell repertoires in cytomegalovirus infection. Antigen specificity for these receptors is unknown. TCRdb itself ran the reads through MiXCR, one entry per CDR3 protein. This table has under 120,000 distinct CDR3 sequences, roughly 39% appearing once. Material: CD8+ T cells from cultured PBMCs, obtained from culture after CMV antigen stimulation. The receptors shown here come from a human donor in good health (CMV status not recorded). Some clones in this sample may be carry-over from other donors' samples.

The V and J genes are TRBV30 and TRBJ2-7; D may be TRBD2 (5 bases). V was trimmed by 0 bases and J by 2 bases, leaving 14 bases between them. CDR1 GTSNPN and CDR2 SVGIG come from the germline V gene (reference sequence). CDR3 length equals 15 residues. The CDR3 sequence is CAWSVGSVTAYEQYF. For the CDR3, the DNA is TGTGCCTGGAGTGTCGGTAGCGTAACAGCCTACGAGCAGTACTTC.

This clonotype occurred many times. The V gene is TRBV5-6, the J gene TRBJ2-1; D remains unclear. V shed 0 bases and J shed 5 bases, with 6 bases lying between them. Germline V lookup: CDR1 SGHDT, CDR2 YYEEEE. The CDR3 spans 13 residues. CDR3 protein: CASSLDLHNEQFF. The CDR3 DNA follows: TGTGCCAGCAGCTTGGATCTACACAATGAGCAGTTCTTC. Full variable domain (missing parts from reference TRBV5-6 and TRBJ2-1): DAGVTQSPTHLIKTRGQQVTLRCSPKSGHDTVSWYQQALGQGPQFIFQYYEEEERQRGNFPDRFSGHQFPNYSSELNVNALLLGDSALYLCASSLDLHNEQFFGPGTRLTVL.

The V call is TRBV7-2, the J call TRBJ2-5; no reliable D call. Germline CDR1 is SGHTA and CDR2 is FQGNSA. This CDR3 contains 16 residues. With 5 bases removed from V and 4 bases from J, the gap between germline ends came to 20 bases. CDR3: CASSPGPVIGIETQYF. CDR3 coding DNA: TGTGCCAGCAGCCCAGGTCCCGTCATAGGCATAGAGACCCAGTACTTC. Full variable domain (rest looked up from reference TRBV7-2 and TRBJ2-5): GAGVSQSPSNKVTEKGKDVELRCDPISGHTALYWYRQSLGQGLEFLIYFQGNSAPDKSGLPSDRFSAERTGGSVSTLTIQRTQQEDSAVYLCASSPGPVIGIETQYFGPGTRLLVL.

Only a few counts were recorded for this clonotype. V and J are TRBV6-6 and TRBJ2-3; D is undetermined. Trimming shortened V by 0 bases and J by 7 bases, and 23 bases separated the two germline ends. The CDR3 sequence is 18 residues long. Germline V gene sequence: CDR1 MNHNY, CDR2 SVGAGI (reference sequence). Written as DNA, the CDR3 is TGTGCCAGCAGTTACTCGAAGTCCGAGAGCCTACCGCCCCATACGCAGTATTTT. This gives the protein CASSYSKSESLPPHTQYF.

The rearrangement joins TRBV27 to TRBJ2-1; TRBD2 matches at 10 bases. Germline V CDR1 and CDR2: MNHEY, SMNVEV (reference sequence). Trimming at V came to 4 bases and at J to 3 bases, leaving 3 bases not matched to a gene. The CDR3 is made up of 15 amino acids. The CDR3 is CASSYSGGYYNEQFF. The CDR3 DNA is TGTGCCAGCAGTTATAGCGGGGGGTACTACAATGAGCAGTTCTTC.

This clonotype was counted a few times. This chain connects TRBV11-1 to TRBJ2-7; TRBD1 matches 9 bases. The CDR3 length is 15 residues. Germline V CDR1 and CDR2: SGHAT, FQDESV (reference sequence). With 4 bases clipped from V and 4 bases from J, the junction kept 8 bases outside the gene matches. The CDR3 coding sequence is TGTGCCAGCAGCTCCTTCGGACAGGGGCCATACGAGCAGTACTTC. This codes for CASSSFGQGPYEQYF.

This clonotype was seen a handful of times. The rearrangement uses TRBV7-2 and TRBJ1-6, with 7 positions matching TRBD1. V dropped 0 bases and J dropped 1; count of bases not matched to a gene: 0. Germline loops: CDR1 SGHTA, CDR2 FQGNSA. The CDR3 consists of 16 residues. The CDR3 DNA is TGTGCCAGCAGCTTAGCCAGGGGGTCCTATAATTCACCCCTCCACTTT. Translating it yields CASSLARGSYNSPLHF.

The rearrangement links TRBV7-2 to TRBJ2-3; D uncertain. The CDR3 loop spans 16 amino acids. The ends were cut back, 6 bases at V and 2 bases at J, with 18 bases in the middle. The germline CDR1 and CDR2 sequences are SGHTA and FQGNSA. CDR3 coding DNA: TGTGCCAGCAGGTCCCCGGTGGGCCGCGACACAGATACGCAGTATTTT. It yields the protein CASRSPVGRDTDTQYF.

The chain employs TRBV7-1 and TRBJ1-2; 8 nucleotides agree with TRBD1. TRBV7-1 is noted as an ORF with a role that remains uncertain. With V trimmed by 3 bases and J by 2 bases, 2 bases remained unmatched. The length of the CDR3 is 14 residues. This CDR3 reads CASSSDRGNYGYTF. DNA for the CDR3: TGTGCCAGCAGCTCCGACAGGGGCAACTATGGCTACACCTTC.

The J gene is TRBJ1-5, the V gene TRBV4-1; perhaps TRBD1 as D (5 bases). The CDR3 is 13 amino acids. From germline, CDR1 is MGHRA and CDR2 YSYEKL. The ends were cut back, 4 bases at V and 6 bases at J, with 10 bases in the middle. The CDR3 DNA sequence: TGCGCCAGCAGCCCCCCGACAGTTCAGCCCCAGCATTTT. This translates into CASSPPTVQPQHF.

This clonotype was counted a few times. In nucleotides, the CDR3 is TGTGCCAGCAGCTTAGTCACGGATTCTAACTATGGCTACACCTTC. Its protein is CASSLVTDSNYGYTF. V gene TRBV7-9 combines with J gene TRBJ1-2; D uncertain. Per germline, CDR1 SEHNR and CDR2 FQNEAQ (reference sequence). The V and J ends lost 1 base and 0 bases respectively, with 9 bases between them. This CDR3 comprises 15 residues.

V is TRBV6-1 and J is TRBJ2-2; 10 positions agree with TRBD1. CDR1 MNHNS and CDR2 SASEGT come from the germline V gene. V gave up 5 bases and J gave up 3 bases; unmatched junction bases: 9. The CDR3 sequence is 17 residues long. This chain's CDR3 is CASSNWGTGVYTGELFF. The CDR3, as DNA: TGTGCCAGCAGTAACTGGGGGACAGGGGTGTACACCGGGGAGCTGTTTTTT.

J is TRBJ2-3 and V is TRBV14; the match to TRBD2 covers 8 bases. The CDR3 consists of 16 residues. The J segment lost 4 bases and the V segment lost 1 base, leaving 7 bases of the junction unmatched. Germline V gene sequence: CDR1 SGHDN, CDR2 FVKESK. CDR3 loop: CASSQGSGGPADTQYF. In DNA, the CDR3 is TGTGCCAGCAGCCAAGGATCGGGGGGGCCGGCAGATACGCAGTATTTT. The full variable domain, its missing parts supplied by reference TRBV14 and TRBJ2-3, is EAGVTQFPSHSVIEKGQTVTLRCDPISGHDNLYWYRRVMGKEIKFLLHFVKESKQDESGMPNNRFLAERTGGTYSTLKVQPAELEDSGVYFCASSQGSGGPADTQYFGPGTRLTVL.

This clonotype was picked up one time. The rearrangement joins TRBV11-2 to TRBJ2-1; no reliable D call. The CDR3 has 17 residues. With 0 bases removed from V and 0 bases from J, the gap between germline ends came to 12 bases. Germline CDR1 reads SGHAT; CDR2 reads FQNNGV. CDR3 in DNA: TGTGCCAGCAGCTTAGAGTCCCGCTTGAGCTCCTACAATGAGCAGTTCTTC. Protein sequence: CASSLESRLSSYNEQFF.

There are many counts of this clonotype. The chain couples TRBV7-8 to TRBJ2-3, with 10 positions matching TRBD1. Germline-derived CDR1 and CDR2 are SGHVS and FQNEAQ. Trimming at V came to 4 bases and at J to 2 bases, leaving 6 bases not matched to a gene. The CDR3 has 16 amino acids. The DNA of the CDR3 is TGTGCCAGCAGCTCGGCCGGGACAGGGGTCACAGATACGCAGTATTTT. Residues: CASSSAGTGVTDTQYF.

The chain combines TRBV6-1 with TRBJ2-2, with 9 bases aligning to TRBD2. The CDR3 covers 14 residues. Germline values: CDR1 MNHNS, CDR2 SASEGT. V lost 3 bases and J lost 5; bases outside the gene matches: 1. The CDR3 reads CASSDAGGTGELFF. In nucleotides, the CDR3 is TGTGCCAGCAGTGACGCGGGGGGGACCGGGGAGCTGTTTTTT.

The CDR3 reads CSVAGTGGGGYTF. For the CDR3, the DNA is TGCAGCGTTGCTGGGACAGGGGGTGGTGGCTACACCTTC. The chain joins TRBV29-1 to TRBJ1-2; the match to TRBD1 covers 11 bases. The CDR3 consists of 13 residues. J gave up 7 bases and V 4 bases, and 5 bases lay outside the gene matches. The germline CDR1 and CDR2 sequences are SQVTM and ANQGSEA. The entire variable domain, with the rest obtained from reference TRBV29-1 and TRBJ1-2, is as follows: SAVISQKPSRDICQRGTSLTIQCQVDSQVTMMFWYRQQPGQSLTLIATANQGSEATYESGFVIDKFPISRPNLTFSTLTVSNMSPEDSSIYLCSVAGTGGGGYTFGSGTRLTVV.

The table lists this clonotype with a few counts. The chain recombines TRBV19 with TRBJ2-2; D gene unclear. Germline values: CDR1 LNHDA, CDR2 SQIVND (reference sequence). The V gene lost 7 bases and the J gene lost 4 bases, with 10 bases spanning the gap. This CDR3 has 13 residues. DNA for the CDR3: TGTGCCAGTAAGGACCATATCACCGGGGAGCTGTTTTTT. Encoded protein: CASKDHITGELFF.

This clonotype was detected ten times or more. CDR3 DNA sequence: TGTGCCAGCAGCCCCTTGGCCCAACTCTCCTCTGGAAACACCATATATTTT. It yields the protein CASSPLAQLSSGNTIYF. The chain employs TRBV6-6 and TRBJ1-3; no clear D. V lost 6 bases and J lost 0, with 18 bases in between. Per germline, CDR1 MNHNY and CDR2 SVGAGI (reference sequence). The CDR3 loop spans 17 amino acids.

The chain employs TRBV7-3 and TRBJ1-2; no firm D call. V shed 7 bases and J shed 1 base, with 7 bases lying between them. CDR3 length: 12 amino acids. The germline V gene encodes CDR1 SGHTA and CDR2 FQGTGA. Here the CDR3 reads CASTRNNYGYTF. The DNA for the CDR3 is TGTGCCAGCACGAGAAATAACTATGGCTACACCTTC.

The chain employs TRBV4-1 and TRBJ2-3; TRBD2 matches at 7 bases. J lost 0 bases, V lost 4 bases, and 7 bases had no gene match. Germline CDR1 is MGHRA and CDR2 is YSYEKL. This CDR3 comprises 16 residues. The CDR3 is CASSLRAGTSTDTQYF. CDR3 coding DNA: TGCGCCAGCAGCCTTCGAGCGGGGACGAGCACAGATACGCAGTATTTT.

The chain uses TRBV4-1 and TRBJ1-3; no definite D call. V was trimmed by 0 bases and J by 2 bases, leaving 8 bases between them. Germline V gene sequence: CDR1 MGHRA, CDR2 YSYEKL. There are 15 residues in the CDR3. This chain's CDR3 is CASSQDRPAGNTIYF. The CDR3, as DNA: TGCGCCAGCAGCCAAGACCGACCCGCTGGAAACACCATATATTTT.